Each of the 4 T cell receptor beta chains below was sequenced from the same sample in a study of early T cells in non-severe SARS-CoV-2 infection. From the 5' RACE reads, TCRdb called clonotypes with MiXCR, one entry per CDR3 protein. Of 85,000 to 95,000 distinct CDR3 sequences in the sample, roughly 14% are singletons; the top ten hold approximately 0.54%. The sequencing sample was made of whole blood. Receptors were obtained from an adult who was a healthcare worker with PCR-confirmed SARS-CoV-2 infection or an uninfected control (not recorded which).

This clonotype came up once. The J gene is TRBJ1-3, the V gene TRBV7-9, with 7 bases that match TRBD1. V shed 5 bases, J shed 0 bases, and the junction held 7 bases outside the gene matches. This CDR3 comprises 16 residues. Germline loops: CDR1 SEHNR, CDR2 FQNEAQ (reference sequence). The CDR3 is CASSKGQPNSGNTIYF. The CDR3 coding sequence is TGTGCCAGCAGCAAGGGACAGCCTAACTCTGGAAACACCATATATTTT.

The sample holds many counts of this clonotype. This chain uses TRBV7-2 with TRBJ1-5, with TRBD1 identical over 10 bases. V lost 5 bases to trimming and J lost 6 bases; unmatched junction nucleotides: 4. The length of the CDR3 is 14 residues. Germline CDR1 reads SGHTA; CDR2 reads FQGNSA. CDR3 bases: TGTGCCAGCAGCCCACGGACAGGGGGTCAGCCCCAGCATTTT. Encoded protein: CASSPRTGGQPQHF.

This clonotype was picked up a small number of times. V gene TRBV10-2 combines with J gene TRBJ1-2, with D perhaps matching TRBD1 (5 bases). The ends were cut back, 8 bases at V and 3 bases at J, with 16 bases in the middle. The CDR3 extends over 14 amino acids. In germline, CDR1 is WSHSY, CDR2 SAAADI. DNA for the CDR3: TGCGCCAGCTCTATTATGGGGGAGGACTATGGCTACACCTTC. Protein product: CASSIMGEDYGYTF.

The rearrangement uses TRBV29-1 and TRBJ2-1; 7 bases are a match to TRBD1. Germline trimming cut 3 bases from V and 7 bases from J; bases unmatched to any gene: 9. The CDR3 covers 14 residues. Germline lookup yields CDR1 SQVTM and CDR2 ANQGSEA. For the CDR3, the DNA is TGCAGCGTTGATTTGGGGACAGCAGTAAATGAGCAGTTCTTC. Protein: CSVDLGTAVNEQFF.